This T cell receptor beta chain derives from a study of shared clonotypes between healthy human individuals (dated by TCRdb to about 2020). Concerning the study at large: A couple of women and a few men aged 18 to 49 years were included in the cohort. For each donor, CD4 naive and CD4 memory were each given three plates, CD8 naive was given two plates, and CD8 memory was given one plate. To estimate repertoire size and how much clonotype sharing occurs between individuals, the study deeply sequenced the blood TCR repertoires of five healthy adults. Per donor, leukapheresis produced somewhere between about 0.9 and 9 billion PBMCs. Libraries were prepared and TCR repertoires were sequenced by different laboratories using diverse techniques, in order to increase sequencing depth and limit assay-specific biases. Broader findings and caveats from the paper: Pairwise subsampling led to the expectation that sequencing depth would affect the degree of clonotype sharing among donors. Naive subsets generally had larger estimated clonotype richness than memory subsets did. Rarefaction of sorted-subset datasets indicated incomplete sequencing despite the large sequencing depth. Compared with non-shared clonotypes, clonotypes shared by all four sorted-subset donors had higher generation probabilities. Because the study included a small number of donors, the genetic and exposure-history diversity represented was limited. Around 5% of naive CD4, roughly 3.5% of naive CD8, approximately 2.2% of memory CD4, and around 0.4% of memory CD8 clonotypes were shared across several donors. Sampling was restricted to blood, and TCR repertoires in tissues likely differ from the TCR repertoires found in blood.

Regarding this clone: Its recognized antigen is unknown. One base away there is no much larger clone; base qualities are not given.

Using the deep immunoSEQ assay, TCR CDR3 regions were amplified from genomic DNA by multiplex PCR. Genomic DNA extracted from each cell subset was distributed evenly over all wells of several immunoSEQ 96-well plates, and each plate served as one replicate. For sorted subsets, about 200 ng genomic DNA, equal to tens of thousands of T cell genomes, was loaded into each replicate PCR. Purified libraries were measured with a Qubit 3.0 fluorometer, size-checked on a Bioanalyzer 2100, and measured again with the KAPA Library Quantification kit. Each immunoSEQ 96-well plate was sequenced on its own single-read 150-cycle Illumina NextSeq 550 flow cell. Per the original workflow: Because only junctional sequences without quality scores were contained in the immunoSEQ output, filtering matching that applied to full-length reads could not be performed. Sequences were annotated with PyIR, a Python wrapper for IgBLAST v1.9, using IMGT germline references to assign V/J genes and CDR3. Reads were filtered out if the reads had weak V/J assignments (E-value above 1e-6), no CDR3, stop codons, out-of-frame junctions, or ambiguous translated residues. V3J clonotypes were defined as sequences sharing the same inferred V gene, J gene, and CDR3 amino acid sequence. Percentage overlap between repertoires was computed as shared unique clonotypes divided by the size of the smaller repertoire. Three approaches were used to assess repertoire richness: RTK rarefaction, the Chao1 estimator, and Recon v2.1 estimates of unobserved clonotypes. Generation probabilities were computed with OLGA for all TCRbeta clonotypes obtained by the gDNA method from several donors. What TCRdb holds here is the immuneACCESS table cut down to in-frame rearrangements. Part of the clones is not present; checked against another copy, under half of the missing clones reflect an unresolved V gene, and the others are unexplained. That table supplies the V and J calls and clone size; D and trimming were determined from the DNA. The sample contains some 1.5 million clones, 95% to 99% of them found a single time. The top ten hold about 0.45% of the sample.

Healthy HIV-negative adults with no recently reported acute infections or vaccinations were included as donors. Only Caucasian adults living in Nashville, Tennessee, USA were represented among the donors. CD4+ T cells were enriched by magnetic negative selection, after which naive cells were positively selected on CD45RA and the negative fraction was taken as the memory subset. Blood was obtained by leukapheresis, after which PBMCs were separated by Ficoll-Histopaque density gradient centrifugation and cryopreserved in liquid nitrogen vapor phase. Analytical flow cytometry was used to check the purity and quantity of every magnetically sorted T cell population. Genomic DNA was isolated from every sorted fraction and measured by UV absorbance on a Nanodrop 2000c. According to the germline V gene, CDR1 reads SQVTM and CDR2 reads ANQGSEA. V and J are truncated by 6 bases and 4 bases respectively, leaving an intervening sequence of 11 bases. The cysteine opens and the phenylalanine closes a CDR3 of 12 amino acids. The CDR3 DNA has 36 bases and is translated from base 1.

The clonotype originates from a man under 40 in good health. The chain was built from TRBV29-1 and TRBJ2-3; TRBD1 is perhaps the D gene, given 6 matching bases. Sequencing was carried out using naive CD4+ T cells sorted from blood. This specimen's cell subset or site label, interpreted: CD45RA+ positively selected. DNA sequence: TGCAGCGTCGAGGACAGAGCAGATACGCAGTATTTT. This is translated as CSVEDRADTQYF.